This entry features one T cell receptor (beta chain) sequence. These data are taken from a study of blood T cell repertoires in COVID-19. V lost 1 base and J lost 0, with 8 bases in between. The germline V gene has CDR1 LNHDA and CDR2 SQIVND (reference sequence). This CDR3 is built from 15 residues. Repertoires were generated with immunoSEQ multiplex PCR, while TCRdb's copy carries only in-frame clones and drops some. This table holds some 170,000 clones, about 87% found once. The receptor was isolated from a woman in her sixties or seventies with COVID-19, enrolled during active disease. This chain uses TRBV19 with TRBJ2-3; tentative D call: TRBD2 (5 bases). The sequenced sample consisted of peripheral blood. CDR3 loop: CASSIAGGSTDTQYF. In DNA, the CDR3 is TGTGCCAGTAGTATAGCGGGCGGGAGCACAGATACGCAGTATTTT. The whole variable domain, remainder taken from reference TRBV19 and TRBJ2-3, is DGGITQSPKYLFRKEGQNVTLSCEQNLNHDAMYWYRQDPGQGLRLIYYSQIVNDFQKGDIAEGYSVSREKKESFPLTVTSAQKNPTAFYLCASSIAGGSTDTQYFGPGTRLTVL.